What follows are 10 T cell receptor beta chains derived from one specimen sequenced in a study of T cell changes during pregnancy in multiple sclerosis (dated by TCRdb to between 2018 and 2021). The library was prepared using the immunoSEQ multiplex PCR assay. Imported from immuneACCESS, the table was reduced by TCRdb to in-frame sequences with V and J called. These copies leave out some clones; in studies compared against another copy, an unresolved V gene accounts for under half, and the cause of the remainder is not known. This sample lists about 38,000 clones; about 90% were detected once. Of the sample, approximately 0.61% falls within the top ten clones. The specimen comprised CD4+ T cells from peripheral blood mononuclear cells, sampled before pregnancy. The receptor source for this set is a female donor with multiple sclerosis, enrolled in a pregnancy study.

This clone appeared once. The chain has TRBV10-3 and TRBJ2-7, with TRBD2 identical over 7 bases. Germline V gene lookup returns CDR1 ENHRY and CDR2 SYGVKD. This CDR3 region has 15 residues. V was clipped by 6 bases and J by 2 bases; unmatched bases: 10. The CDR3: CAIRGGDPTPYEQYF. The CDR3 DNA follows: TGTGCCATCAGGGGGGGGGATCCTACCCCCTACGAGCAGTACTTC.

This clone has a single count. CDR3 protein: CAPTPSGTKNTGELFF. CDR3 DNA: TGTGCCCCCACCCCGTCCGGGACAAAGAACACCGGGGAGCTGTTTTTT. The J gene is TRBJ2-2, the V gene TRBV10-3; maybe TRBD1 (6 bases). Germline V CDR1 and CDR2: ENHRY, SYGVKD. CDR3 size: 16 residues. V lost 11 bases and J 1 base, leaving 20 bases between the germline ends.

This clone was seen a single time. The chain combines TRBV5-1 with TRBJ2-7; D might be TRBD1 (5 bases). The ends were cut back, 2 bases at V and 5 bases at J, with 14 bases in the middle. Per the germline V gene, CDR1 is SGHRS and CDR2 is YFSETQ. The CDR3 length is 14 residues. The CDR3 region is CASSLQEIEDEQYF. The CDR3 coding sequence is TGCGCCAGCAGCTTACAGGAGATTGAGGACGAGCAGTACTTC.

The chain links TRBV20-1 to TRBJ2-3; D is ambiguous. This CDR3 contains 11 residues. CDR1 is DFQATT, CDR2 SNEGSKA, per germline (reference sequence). Trimming took off 6 bases at V and 8 bases at J, with 12 bases between the two ends. The CDR3 DNA follows: TGCAGTGCCCCCTTCGGAGCTACGCAGTATTTT. Translation gives CSAPFGATQYF.

The J gene is TRBJ2-1, the V gene TRBV7-9, with 8 bases matching TRBD1. The germline gives CDR1 SEHNR, CDR2 FQNEAQ (reference sequence). CDR3 size: 15 residues. V gave up 5 bases and J gave up 4 bases; unmatched junction bases: 7. CDR3 nucleotide sequence: TGTGCCAGCAGCCCCGACAGGGGTCGTTACAATGAGCAGTTCTTC. The encoded protein is CASSPDRGRYNEQFF.

The rearrangement joins TRBV6-1 to TRBJ2-3, with D possibly TRBD1 on 6 matching bases. The V gene's germline CDR1 is MNHNS and CDR2 SASEGT. This CDR3 comprises 18 residues. The ends were cut back, 4 bases at V and 0 bases at J, with 20 bases in the middle. The CDR3 spells CASSARTALGLSTDTQYF. CDR3 in DNA: TGTGCCAGCAGTGCTCGGACAGCACTTGGTCTTAGCACAGATACGCAGTATTTT.

This clone was seen just once. The genes are TRBV19 and TRBJ2-1; D is perhaps TRBD1 (5 bases). The CDR3 spans 14 residues. The ends were cut back, 4 bases at V and 7 bases at J, with 14 bases in the middle. Germline V gives CDR1 LNHDA, CDR2 SQIVND (reference sequence). CDR3 region: CASSTGWGENEQFF. In DNA, the CDR3 is TGTGCCAGTAGTACAGGGTGGGGCGAAAATGAGCAGTTCTTC.

V is TRBV4-1 and J is TRBJ1-4, with 7 bases fitting TRBD1. With V trimmed by 0 bases and J by 3 bases, 7 bases remained unmatched. The CDR3 is 17 residues long. CDR1 is MGHRA and CDR2 is YSYEKL in the germline V gene. The CDR3 sequence: CASSQDFEGTANEKLFF. For the CDR3, the DNA is TGCGCCAGCAGCCAAGATTTTGAAGGGACAGCTAATGAAAAACTGTTTTTT.

The chain links TRBV2 to TRBJ1-2; 7 positions agree with TRBD1. The germline V gene has CDR1 SNHLY and CDR2 FYNNEI. The CDR3 spans 16 residues. V lost 5 bases, J lost 4 bases, and 13 bases stayed unmatched. The CDR3, as DNA: TGTGCCAGCAGTATCCTTATCGAAGGGGGCACCTATGGCTACACCTTC. Translation gives CASSILIEGGTYGYTF.

V gene TRBV14 combines with J gene TRBJ2-7; 8 bases agree with TRBD2. CDR3 length: 14 residues. V shed 3 bases and J 3 bases; nucleotides not matched to a gene: 4. The germline CDR1 and CDR2 sequences are SGHDN and FVKESK. This CDR3 reads CASSQPGLVYEQYF. The CDR3 nucleotides are TGTGCCAGCAGCCAGCCGGGACTAGTCTACGAGCAGTACTTC.